These 5 T cell receptor beta chains share one sample of origin, sequenced in a study of CD8 T cells in ankylosing spondylitis. MiXCR, run by TCRdb on the 5' RACE reads, gives a single entry per CDR3 protein. There are roughly 240,000 distinct CDR3 sequences in the sample; 8% to 10% occur only once, and 4.8% lies in the top ten. The sample comprised blood, either unsorted or a sorted T cell fraction (not recorded which). Receptors were obtained from a female donor with ankylosing spondylitis or in good health (not recorded which).

This clonotype was picked up a small number of times. The gene calls are TRBV30 and TRBJ2-3; 8 bases agree with TRBD1. Trimming removed 3 bases from V and 6 bases from J; junction bases left unmatched: 5. The length of the CDR3 is 13 residues. Germline CDR1 is GTSNPN and CDR2 is SVGIG (reference sequence). The DNA of the CDR3 is TGTGCCTGGAGGGCAGGGGGCGTTGATACGCAGTATTTT. This codes for CAWRAGGVDTQYF.

This clonotype was seen repeatedly, ten times or more. The chain couples TRBV4-3 to TRBJ2-1; 14 nucleotides line up with TRBD2. V was clipped by 1 base and J by 5 bases; unmatched bases: 1. CDR3 size: 16 residues. Per the germline V gene, CDR1 is LGHNA and CDR2 is YSLEER. CDR3 in amino acids: CASSQGLAGGNNEQFF. The CDR3 region has the DNA TGCGCCAGCAGCCAAGGACTAGCGGGAGGGAACAATGAGCAGTTCTTC.

This clonotype was picked up many times. V and J are TRBV3-1 and TRBJ1-1; the D is unclear. Trimming cost V 1 base and J 13 bases, with 10 bases left between them. Germline V lookup: CDR1 LGHDT, CDR2 YNNKEL (reference sequence). The CDR3 length is 11 residues. The CDR3 protein is CASSQAADVFF. As DNA, the CDR3 is TGTGCCAGCAGCCAAGCGGCGGACGTTTTCTTT.

This clonotype was observed many times. The chain carries TRBV7-7 and TRBJ2-5; D possibly matches TRBD1 or TRBD2 (5 bases each). Germline CDR1 and CDR2: SSHAT and FNYEAQ (reference sequence). V lost 0 bases to trimming and J lost 5 bases, with 10 bases between them. The length of the CDR3 is 14 residues. CDR3 nucleotides: TGTGCCAGCAGCTTAGCGGGGGTTGGGGAGACCCAGTACTTC. This sequence encodes CASSLAGVGETQYF.

This clonotype was counted between two and nine times. The V call is TRBV20-1, the J call TRBJ1-5; TRBD1 might be the D (6 bases). The ends were cut back, 3 bases at V and 7 bases at J, with 13 bases in the middle. This CDR3 has 13 amino acids. CDR1 and CDR2 from the germline V gene are DFQATT and SNEGSKA (reference sequence). Here the CDR3 DNA reads TGCAGTGCTAGGGAGGGGGGACAACAGCCCCAGCATTTT. Protein: CSAREGGQQPQHF.